The 7 T cell receptor beta chains below all came from one sample that was sequenced in a study of beta chain features in type 1 diabetes. Expressed TCRB transcripts were sequenced because the entire RNA isolate underwent reverse transcription. Generated by immunoSEQ multiplex PCR, the TCRdb table keeps only in-frame clones and is missing some. The sample lists some 150,000 clones, about 7% occurring once. Sequencing was carried out using central memory CD4+ T cells from blood. The receptors come from a woman in her 30s in good health.

The chain employs TRBV19 and TRBJ2-2; the D gene is possibly TRBD1 (7 bases). Trimming removed 11 bases from V and 0 bases from J, with 16 bases in between. In germline, CDR1 is LNHDA, CDR2 SQIVND (reference sequence). This CDR3 comprises 15 residues. The CDR3 DNA reads as TGTGCCTCCCGGGGGCAGGGGGCGAACACCGGGGAGCTGTTTTTT. Amino acid sequence: CASRGQGANTGELFF.

This chain connects TRBV19 to TRBJ2-5; no clear D gene. In germline, CDR1 is LNHDA, CDR2 SQIVND (reference sequence). V lost 3 bases to trimming and J lost 0 bases, with 2 bases between them. This CDR3 comprises 12 residues. The CDR3 loop is CASSIDQETQYF. The CDR3 bases are TGTGCCAGTAGTATCGACCAAGAGACCCAGTACTTC.

V usage is TRBV5-1 and J usage is TRBJ2-7, with TRBD2 matching 11 bases. V lost 1 base, J lost 3 bases, and 0 bases stayed unmatched. The CDR3 runs 14 residues. CDR1 and CDR2 from the germline V gene are SGHRS and YFSETQ. The CDR3: CASSLTSGGYEQYF. The CDR3 bases are TGCGCCAGCAGCTTGACTAGCGGGGGCTACGAGCAGTACTTC.

The gene calls are TRBV27 and TRBJ1-3, with D perhaps matching TRBD1 (6 bases). The V end was cut by 2 bases, the J end by 2 bases, with 19 bases between. The CDR3 is 18 residues long. Germline CDR1 reads MNHEY; CDR2 reads SMNVEV (reference sequence). The CDR3 region is CASSLRGRNPVPGNTIYF. Here the CDR3 DNA reads TGTGCCAGCAGTTTAAGGGGGAGAAACCCCGTTCCTGGAAACACCATATATTTT.

Concerning this clone: The sample has other DNA sequences that encode this CDR3 too. The chain carries TRBV4-2 and TRBJ1-1; D is ambiguous. Germline V lookup: CDR1 LGHNA, CDR2 YNFKEQ. V was trimmed by 1 base and J by 3 bases, leaving 12 bases between them. The CDR3 contains 15 residues. Here the CDR3 reads CASSQGDLGDTEAFF. The CDR3 coding sequence is TGTGCCAGCAGCCAAGGCGACCTCGGAGACACTGAAGCTTTCTTT.

The chain combines TRBV28 with TRBJ1-1; D is possibly TRBD1 (6 bases). CDR3 length: 15 amino acids. The V end lost 2 bases, the J end lost 6 bases, and 16 bases lay between the germline ends. Germline V gene data show CDR1 as MDHEN and CDR2 as SYDVKM. CDR3 DNA sequence: TGTGCCAGCAGTTTACGGGGGGCTGGTGTCCCTGAAGCTTTCTTT. It yields the protein CASSLRGAGVPEAFF. Variable domain in full (rest from reference TRBV28 and TRBJ1-1): DVKVTQSSRYLVKRTGEKVFLECVQDMDHENMFWYRQDPGLGLRLIYFSYDVKMKEKGDIPEGYSVSREKKERFSLILESASTNQTSMYLCASSLRGAGVPEAFFGQGTRLTVV.

The chain joins TRBV18 to TRBJ2-1; weak D call: TRBD2 (5 bases). Germline V CDR1 and CDR2: KGHSH, LQKENI. Trimming took off 0 bases at V and 0 bases at J, with 6 bases between the two ends. The CDR3 contains 15 residues. The CDR3 DNA reads as TGTGCCAGCTCACCACCGGGGAGCTCCTACAATGAGCAGTTCTTC. Residues: CASSPPGSSYNEQFF.